The 9 T cell receptor beta chains given below trace back to one sample, sequenced in a study of T cell changes during pregnancy in multiple sclerosis. TCRdb's table, derived via immunoSEQ multiplex PCR, lists solely in-frame clones and lacks some. The repertoire has tens of thousands of clones, 90% to 95% of them found once; the top ten carry 1.5% to 2%. This material consisted of peripheral blood, taken in the second trimester of pregnancy. The origin of the receptors is a female donor with multiple sclerosis, enrolled in a pregnancy study.

The genes are TRBV11-3 and TRBJ2-7; D perhaps matches TRBD2 (7 bases). The CDR3 contains 17 residues. Germline assignment: CDR1 SGHNT and CDR2 YENEEA. V was trimmed by 4 bases and J by 5 bases, leaving 24 bases between them. The CDR3 sequence is CASSSRGAGDGRDEQYF. In nucleotides, the CDR3 is TGTGCCAGCAGCTCCCGGGGGGCCGGGGACGGGCGGGACGAGCAGTACTTC.

The V and J genes are TRBV28 and TRBJ1-4, with 7 bases fitting TRBD1. The germline V gene encodes CDR1 MDHEN and CDR2 SYDVKM. CDR3 length equals 14 residues. V dropped 6 bases and J dropped 7; count of bases not matched to a gene: 8. CDR3 loop: CASSPDRESEKLFF. The CDR3 region has the DNA TGTGCCAGCAGCCCAGACAGGGAGAGTGAAAAACTGTTTTTT.

The chain employs TRBV11-1 and TRBJ2-1, with 10 bases fitting TRBD2. Germline V gives CDR1 SGHAT, CDR2 FQDESV (reference sequence). CDR3 length: 15 residues. J gave up 9 bases and V 2 bases, and 7 bases lay outside the gene matches. The CDR3 coding sequence is TGTGCCAGCAGCTTAAGTACTAGCGGGATTGTTGAGCAGTTCTTC. Translating it yields CASSLSTSGIVEQFF.

V gene TRBV7-9 combines with J gene TRBJ1-1, with TRBD1 as a possible D gene (5 bases). Germline CDR1 SEHNR, CDR2 FQNEAQ (reference sequence). The CDR3 spans 13 residues. V lost 4 bases and J lost 6, with 12 bases in between. As DNA, the CDR3 is TGTGCCAGCAGCTCGGGGGTGTTTGCTGAAGCTTTCTTT. Encoded protein: CASSSGVFAEAFF.

This chain connects TRBV28 to TRBJ2-1; 7 bases agree with TRBD2. Germline V gene lookup returns CDR1 MDHEN and CDR2 SYDVKM. This CDR3 has 15 amino acids. The ends lost 1 base at V and 6 bases at J; junction bases unmatched: 6. CDR3: CASSLSAGLSNEQFF. Written as DNA, the CDR3 is TGTGCCAGCAGTTTATCGGCGGGACTAAGCAATGAGCAGTTCTTC.

This clone was observed a few times. CDR3 protein: CASSEGQGNTEAFF. The DNA of the CDR3 is TGTGCCAGCAGCGAGGGACAGGGGAACACTGAAGCTTTCTTT. The chain carries TRBV7-9 and TRBJ1-1; 9 positions agree with TRBD1. Germline lookup yields CDR1 SEHNR and CDR2 FQNEAQ (reference sequence). CDR3 length: 14 amino acids. Trimming took 5 bases from V and 1 from J; bases not matched to a gene: 2.

The J gene is TRBJ2-5, the V gene TRBV7-9; 10 positions agree with TRBD2. This CDR3 region has 18 residues. With V trimmed by 5 bases and J by 2 bases, 14 bases remained unmatched. Germline V CDR1 and CDR2: SEHNR, FQNEAQ (reference sequence). CDR3 in amino acids: CASSAGWLAGVEQETQYF. CDR3 DNA sequence: TGTGCCAGCAGCGCAGGCTGGCTAGCGGGAGTTGAGCAAGAGACCCAGTACTTC. Based on the CDR3 plus reference TRBV7-9 and TRBJ2-5, the full variable domain is DTGVSQNPRHKITKRGQNVTFRCDPISEHNRLYWYRQTLGQGPEFLTYFQNEAQLEKSRLLSDRFSAERPKGSFSTLEIQRTEQGDSAMYLCASSAGWLAGVEQETQYFGPGTRLLVL.

The CDR3 here is CASSLGGQGGEKLFF. For the CDR3, the DNA is TGTGCCAGCAGTTTAGGGGGACAGGGTGGAGAAAAACTGTTTTTT. The gene calls are TRBV28 and TRBJ1-4, with TRBD1 matching 9 bases. V gave up 2 bases and J gave up 8 bases; unmatched junction bases: 6. The germline V gene encodes CDR1 MDHEN and CDR2 SYDVKM. This CDR3 is built from 15 residues.

The chain couples TRBV7-2 to TRBJ1-2, with 7 bases that match TRBD1. Germline assignment: CDR1 SGHTA and CDR2 FQGNSA. V gave up 5 bases and J gave up 7 bases; unmatched junction bases: 13. The CDR3 sequence is 15 residues long. The CDR3 here is CASSPRQGYPSGYTF. The DNA for the CDR3 is TGTGCCAGCAGCCCAAGACAGGGCTACCCCTCTGGCTACACCTTC.